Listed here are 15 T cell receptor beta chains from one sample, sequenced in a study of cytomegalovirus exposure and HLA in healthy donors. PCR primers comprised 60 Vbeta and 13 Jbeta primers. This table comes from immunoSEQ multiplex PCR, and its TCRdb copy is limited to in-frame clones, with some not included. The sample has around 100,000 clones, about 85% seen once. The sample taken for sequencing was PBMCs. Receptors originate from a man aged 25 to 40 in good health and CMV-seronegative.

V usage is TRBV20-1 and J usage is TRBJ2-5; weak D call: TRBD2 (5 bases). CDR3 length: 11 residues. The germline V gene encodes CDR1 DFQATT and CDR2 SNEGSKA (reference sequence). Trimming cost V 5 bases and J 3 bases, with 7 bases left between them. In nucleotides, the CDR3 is TGCAGTGCTGGGAGAAAAGAGACCCAGTACTTC. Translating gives CSAGRKETQYF.

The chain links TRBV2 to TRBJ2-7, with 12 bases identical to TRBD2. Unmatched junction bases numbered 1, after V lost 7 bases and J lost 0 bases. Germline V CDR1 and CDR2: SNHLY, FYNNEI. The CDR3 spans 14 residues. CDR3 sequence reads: CASTLAGGSYEQYF. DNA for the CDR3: TGTGCCAGCACACTAGCGGGAGGCTCCTACGAGCAGTACTTC.

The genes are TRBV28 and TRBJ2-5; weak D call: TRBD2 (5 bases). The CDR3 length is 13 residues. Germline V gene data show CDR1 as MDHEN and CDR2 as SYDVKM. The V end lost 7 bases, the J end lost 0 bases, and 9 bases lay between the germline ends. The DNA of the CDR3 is TGTGCCAGCACGAGGGAAGACCAAGAGACCCAGTACTTC. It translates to CASTREDQETQYF.

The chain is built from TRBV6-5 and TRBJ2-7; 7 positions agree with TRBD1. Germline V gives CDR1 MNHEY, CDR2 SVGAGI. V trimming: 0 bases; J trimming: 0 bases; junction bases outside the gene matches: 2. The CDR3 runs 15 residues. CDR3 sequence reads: CASSYSGTASYEQYF. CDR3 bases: TGTGCCAGCAGTTACTCAGGGACAGCCTCCTACGAGCAGTACTTC.

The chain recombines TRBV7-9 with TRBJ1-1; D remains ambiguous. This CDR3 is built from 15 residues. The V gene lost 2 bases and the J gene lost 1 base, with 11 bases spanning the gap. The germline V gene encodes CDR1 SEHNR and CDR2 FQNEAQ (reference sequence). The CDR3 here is CASSLISLGNTEAFF. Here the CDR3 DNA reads TGTGCCAGCAGCTTAATTAGCTTGGGGAACACTGAAGCTTTCTTT.

CDR3 amino acids: CASSHLEGNTEAFF. The CDR3 DNA follows: TGTGCCAGCAGCCATCTAGAGGGGAACACTGAAGCTTTCTTT. This sequence joins TRBV11-2 and TRBJ1-1, with D uncertain. This CDR3 has 14 residues. CDR1 and CDR2 from the germline V gene are SGHAT and FQNNGV. V was shortened by 5 bases and J by 1 base, with 11 bases between the two germline ends.

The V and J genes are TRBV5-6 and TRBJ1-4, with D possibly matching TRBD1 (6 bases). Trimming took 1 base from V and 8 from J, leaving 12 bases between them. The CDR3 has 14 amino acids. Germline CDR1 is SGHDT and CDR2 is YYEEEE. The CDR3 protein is CASSLWQGREKLFF. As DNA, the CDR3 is TGTGCCAGCAGCTTGTGGCAGGGGCGCGAAAAACTGTTTTTT.

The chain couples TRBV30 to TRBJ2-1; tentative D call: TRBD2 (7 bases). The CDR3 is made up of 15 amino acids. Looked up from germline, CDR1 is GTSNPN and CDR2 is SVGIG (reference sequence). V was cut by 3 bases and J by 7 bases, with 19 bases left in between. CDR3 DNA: TGTGCCTGGAGGTTCGAGAGGGGGGGCGGAAATGAGCAGTTCTTC. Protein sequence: CAWRFERGGGNEQFF.

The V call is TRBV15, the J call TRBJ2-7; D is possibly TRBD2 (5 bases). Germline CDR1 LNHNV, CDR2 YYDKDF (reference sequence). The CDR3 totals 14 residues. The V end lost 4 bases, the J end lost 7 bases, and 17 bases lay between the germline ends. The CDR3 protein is CATSISASIGEQYF. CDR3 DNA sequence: TGTGCCACCAGCATTTCGGCTAGCATTGGGGAGCAGTACTTC.

The CDR3 DNA follows: TGCGCCAGCACTTCCCCGACTAGGGGCACAGATACGCAGTATTTT. Amino acids: CASTSPTRGTDTQYF. J is TRBJ2-3 and V is TRBV5-1, with D perhaps matching TRBD2 (6 bases). CDR1 SGHRS and CDR2 YFSETQ come from the germline V gene. The CDR3 consists of 15 residues. Trimming left V 6 bases short and J 1 base short, with 15 bases between.

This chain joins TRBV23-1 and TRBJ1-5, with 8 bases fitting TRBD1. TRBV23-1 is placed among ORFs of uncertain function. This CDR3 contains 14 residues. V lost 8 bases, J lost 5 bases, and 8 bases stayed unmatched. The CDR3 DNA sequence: TGCGCCAGCCAGGACAGGGTAAGTCATCAGCCCCAGCATTTT. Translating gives CASQDRVSHQPQHF.

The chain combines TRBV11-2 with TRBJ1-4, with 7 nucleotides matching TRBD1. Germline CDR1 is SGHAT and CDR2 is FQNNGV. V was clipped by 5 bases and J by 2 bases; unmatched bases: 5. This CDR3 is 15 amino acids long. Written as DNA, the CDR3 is TGTGCCAGCAGCCCTCCGGGACAGACTAATGAAAAACTGTTTTTT. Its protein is CASSPPGQTNEKLFF.

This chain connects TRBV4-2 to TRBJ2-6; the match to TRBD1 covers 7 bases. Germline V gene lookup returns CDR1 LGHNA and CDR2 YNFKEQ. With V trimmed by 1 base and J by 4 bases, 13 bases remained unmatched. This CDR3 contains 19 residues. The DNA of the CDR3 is TGTGCCAGCAGCCAAGTCTTGCAGGGGGTACTGTCGGGGGCCAACGTCCTGACTTTC. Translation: CASSQVLQGVLSGANVLTF.

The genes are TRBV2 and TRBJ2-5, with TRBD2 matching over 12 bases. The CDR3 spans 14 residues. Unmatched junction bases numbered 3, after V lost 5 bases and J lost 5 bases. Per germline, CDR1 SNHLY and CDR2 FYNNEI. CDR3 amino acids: CASSPGTSGETQYF. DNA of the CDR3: TGTGCCAGCAGTCCCGGGACTAGCGGGGAGACCCAGTACTTC.

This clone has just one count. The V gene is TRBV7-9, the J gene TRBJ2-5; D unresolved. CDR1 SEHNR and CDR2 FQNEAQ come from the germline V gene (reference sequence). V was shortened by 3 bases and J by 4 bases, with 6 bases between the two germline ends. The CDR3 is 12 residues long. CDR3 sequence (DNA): TGTGCCAGCAGCTTTGGCGGAGAGACCCAGTACTTC. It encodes CASSFGGETQYF.